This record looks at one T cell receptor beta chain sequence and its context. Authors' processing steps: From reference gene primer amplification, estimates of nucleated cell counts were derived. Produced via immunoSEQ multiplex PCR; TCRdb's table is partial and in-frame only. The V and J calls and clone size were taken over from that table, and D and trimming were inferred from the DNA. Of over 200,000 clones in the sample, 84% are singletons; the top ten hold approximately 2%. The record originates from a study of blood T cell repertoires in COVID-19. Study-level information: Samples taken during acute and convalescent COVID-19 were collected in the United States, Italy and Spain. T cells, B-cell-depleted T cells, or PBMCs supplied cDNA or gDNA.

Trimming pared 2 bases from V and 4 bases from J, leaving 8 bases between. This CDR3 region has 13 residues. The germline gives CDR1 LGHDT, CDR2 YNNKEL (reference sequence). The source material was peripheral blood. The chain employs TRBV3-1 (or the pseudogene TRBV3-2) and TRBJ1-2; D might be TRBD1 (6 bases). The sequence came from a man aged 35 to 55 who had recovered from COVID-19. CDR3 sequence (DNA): TGTGCCAGCAGCCAAACAGGGATCTATGGCTACACCTTC. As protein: CASSQTGIYGYTF.